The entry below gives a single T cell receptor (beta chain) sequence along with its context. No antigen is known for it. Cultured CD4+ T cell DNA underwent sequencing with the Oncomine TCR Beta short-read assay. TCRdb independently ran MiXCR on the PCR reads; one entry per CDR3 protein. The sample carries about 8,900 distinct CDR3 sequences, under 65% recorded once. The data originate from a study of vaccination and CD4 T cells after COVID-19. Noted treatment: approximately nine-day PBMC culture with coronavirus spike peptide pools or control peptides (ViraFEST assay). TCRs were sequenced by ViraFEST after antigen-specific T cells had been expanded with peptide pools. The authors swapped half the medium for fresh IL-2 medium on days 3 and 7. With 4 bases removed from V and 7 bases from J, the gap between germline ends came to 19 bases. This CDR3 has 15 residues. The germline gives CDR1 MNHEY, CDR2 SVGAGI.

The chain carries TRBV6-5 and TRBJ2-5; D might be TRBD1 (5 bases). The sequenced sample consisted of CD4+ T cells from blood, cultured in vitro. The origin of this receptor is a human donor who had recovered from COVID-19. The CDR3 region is CASSSGQLDMGTQYF. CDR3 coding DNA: TGTGCCAGCAGTTCAGGGCAGTTAGATATGGGGACCCAGTACTTC.